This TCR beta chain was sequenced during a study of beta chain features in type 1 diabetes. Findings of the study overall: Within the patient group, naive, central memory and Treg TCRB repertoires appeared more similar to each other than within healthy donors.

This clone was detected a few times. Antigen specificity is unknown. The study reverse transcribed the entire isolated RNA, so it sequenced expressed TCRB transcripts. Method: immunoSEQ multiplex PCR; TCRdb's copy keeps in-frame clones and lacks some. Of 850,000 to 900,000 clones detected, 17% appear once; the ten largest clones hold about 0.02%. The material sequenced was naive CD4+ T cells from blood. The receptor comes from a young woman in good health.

CDR3 amino acids: CASSQGAAETQYF. The CDR3 nucleotides are TGTGCCAGCAGCCAAGGGGCGGCAGAGACCCAGTACTTC. The chain employs TRBV14 and TRBJ2-5; D unclear. CDR3 length equals 13 residues. Trimming took 1 base from V and 4 from J, leaving 7 bases between them. The germline gives CDR1 SGHDN, CDR2 FVKESK. The variable domain in full, with the rest retrieved from reference TRBV14 and TRBJ2-5, is EAGVTQFPSHSVIEKGQTVTLRCDPISGHDNLYWYRRVMGKEIKFLLHFVKESKQDESGMPNNRFLAERTGGTYSTLKVQPAELEDSGVYFCASSQGAAETQYFGPGTRLLVL.